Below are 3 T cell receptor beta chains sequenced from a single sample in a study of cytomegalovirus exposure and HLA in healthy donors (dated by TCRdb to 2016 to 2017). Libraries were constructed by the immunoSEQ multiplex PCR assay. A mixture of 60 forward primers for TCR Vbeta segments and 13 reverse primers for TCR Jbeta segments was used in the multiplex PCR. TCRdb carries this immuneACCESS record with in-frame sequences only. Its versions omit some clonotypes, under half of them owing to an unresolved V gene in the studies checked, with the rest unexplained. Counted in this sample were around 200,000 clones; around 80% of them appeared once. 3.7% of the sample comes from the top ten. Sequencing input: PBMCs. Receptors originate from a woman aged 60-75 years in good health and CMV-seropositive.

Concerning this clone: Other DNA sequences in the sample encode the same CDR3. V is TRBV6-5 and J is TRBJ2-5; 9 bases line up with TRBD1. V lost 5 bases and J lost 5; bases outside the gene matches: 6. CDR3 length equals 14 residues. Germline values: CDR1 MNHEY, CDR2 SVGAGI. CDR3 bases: TGTGCCAGCAGTCGTACAGGGGGCAGGGAGACCCAGTACTTC. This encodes CASSRTGGRETQYF.

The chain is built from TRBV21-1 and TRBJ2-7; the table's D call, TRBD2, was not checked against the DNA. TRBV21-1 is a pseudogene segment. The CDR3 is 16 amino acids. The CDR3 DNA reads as TGTGCCAGCAGCAAAAAAGCGGGGTCCAGCTCCTACGAGCAGTACTTC. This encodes CASSKKAGSSSYEQYF.

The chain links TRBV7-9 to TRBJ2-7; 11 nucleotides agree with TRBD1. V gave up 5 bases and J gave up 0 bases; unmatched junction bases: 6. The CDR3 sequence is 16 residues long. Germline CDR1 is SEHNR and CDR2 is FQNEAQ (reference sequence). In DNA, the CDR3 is TGTGCCAGCAGCGTAGGCGGGACAGGGGGCTCCTACGAGCAGTACTTC. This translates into CASSVGGTGGSYEQYF.